These 26 T cell receptor beta chains were all obtained from the same sample, sequenced in a study of Ad26.COV2.S vaccination and SARS-CoV-2 variants. Documented treatment: around 19 received Ad26.COV2.S at low or high dose, single or two shots; roughly 5 received placebo; per-sample allocation not given. The samples were gathered on day 63 after the first injection of vaccine or placebo. TCRdb keeps only in-frame clones here, not all; method: immunoSEQ multiplex PCR. The sample shows about 350,000 clones, roughly 90% of them seen only once. The material sequenced was peripheral blood, taken in a trial of Ad26.COV2.S vaccine versus placebo. These TCRs come from a person between 18 and 65 years old who received the Ad26.COV2.S COVID-19 vaccine or a placebo.

This chain links TRBV19 with TRBJ1-4, with 9 bases fitting TRBD1. CDR1 and CDR2 (germline): LNHDA, SQIVND (reference sequence). This CDR3 spans 16 amino acids. The J segment lost 0 bases and the V segment lost 9 bases, leaving 8 bases of the junction unmatched. CDR3: CASANRGRTTNEKLFF. CDR3 sequence (DNA): TGTGCCAGCGCAAACAGGGGGCGGACAACTAATGAAAAACTGTTTTTT.

The CDR3 loop is CAWSVGEKLFF. The CDR3 DNA follows: TGTGCCTGGAGTGTAGGGGAAAAACTGTTTTTT. This chain joins TRBV30 and TRBJ1-4; D uncertain. The germline V and J ends were trimmed by 0 bases and 8 bases, with 4 bases remaining between them. CDR1 is GTSNPN and CDR2 is SVGIG in the germline V gene (reference sequence). The CDR3 sequence is 11 residues long.

This clone was counted between two and nine times. The chain couples TRBV11-3 to TRBJ1-2; TRBD1 might be the D (5 bases). This CDR3 has 14 amino acids. Germline lookup yields CDR1 SGHNT and CDR2 YENEEA. Trimming stripped 0 bases from V and 8 bases from J, with 13 bases between. The CDR3 DNA sequence: TGTGCCAGCAGCTTAGATTCGCAGGGTAGCGGCTACACCTTC. Its translation: CASSLDSQGSGYTF.

V is TRBV12-3 or TRBV12-4 and J is TRBJ2-1; D is perhaps TRBD1 (6 bases). V lost 8 bases, J lost 7 bases, and 12 bases lay in between. The CDR3 runs 12 residues. The CDR3: CASDGTSNEQFF. The CDR3 bases are TGTGCCAGCGACGGGACATCAAATGAGCAGTTCTTC.

The rearrangement links TRBV7-2 to TRBJ2-7; D may be TRBD2 (6 bases). In germline, CDR1 is SGHTA, CDR2 FQGNSA. Trimming removed 5 bases at V and 4 bases at J, with 15 bases between. CDR3 length: 14 residues. The CDR3 nucleotides read TGTGCCAGCAGCCGGAGGGGCGAGGAGTACGAGCAGTACTTC. Protein product: CASSRRGEEYEQYF.

About this clone itself: Other nucleotide sequences in the sample specify the same CDR3. The V and J genes are TRBV18 and TRBJ2-5, with 7 bases identical to TRBD1. With V trimmed by 6 bases and J by 2 bases, 3 bases remained unmatched. The CDR3 is made up of 13 amino acids. Germline V gene lookup returns CDR1 KGHSH and CDR2 LQKENI. As DNA, the CDR3 is TGTGCCAGCTCCCGGGACAGACAAGAGACCCAGTACTTC. It is translated as CASSRDRQETQYF.

The gene calls are TRBV2 and TRBJ1-2; 7 bases line up with TRBD1. The germline V gene has CDR1 SNHLY and CDR2 FYNNEI. J was trimmed by 4 bases and V by 9 bases; bases with no gene match: 8. The CDR3 consists of 13 residues. CDR3 sequence (DNA): TGTGCCAGAGACAGGGTTCCATCCTATGGCTACACCTTC. Protein product: CARDRVPSYGYTF.

The chain has TRBV27 and TRBJ2-1; the match to TRBD2 covers 10 bases. V lost 7 bases and J lost 9; bases outside the gene matches: 9. CDR3 length: 14 amino acids. Germline-derived CDR1 and CDR2 are MNHEY and SMNVEV (reference sequence). CDR3 protein: CASILLAGRGEQFF. Here the CDR3 DNA reads TGTGCCAGCATCCTACTAGCGGGACGGGGTGAGCAGTTCTTC.

The chain employs TRBV25-1 and TRBJ2-1; 7 bases map to TRBD1. With V trimmed by 8 bases and J by 5 bases, 6 bases remained unmatched. Germline CDR1 is MGHDK and CDR2 is SYGVNS. The CDR3 covers 13 residues. In DNA form, the CDR3 reads TGTGCCAGCGGGGGACAGACTCACAATGAGCAGTTCTTC. This encodes CASGGQTHNEQFF.

The chain employs TRBV19 and TRBJ2-1; 9 bases map to TRBD2. Losses at the gene ends were 6 bases for V and 6 bases for J; bases not matched to a gene: 18. This CDR3 contains 18 residues. The germline CDR1 and CDR2 sequences are LNHDA and SQIVND (reference sequence). In nucleotides, the CDR3 is TGTGCCAGTAGCCCAAAACCCGGGACTAGCTATGGACCCAATGAGCAGTTCTTC. Residues: CASSPKPGTSYGPNEQFF.

This clone was recorded at least ten times. The identical CDR3 is also encoded by other nucleotide sequences in the sample. The V call is TRBV19, the J call TRBJ1-6; no reliable D call. Germline lookup yields CDR1 LNHDA and CDR2 SQIVND (reference sequence). Trimming pared 3 bases from V and 6 bases from J, leaving 9 bases between. This CDR3 is 14 amino acids long. The CDR3 sequence is CASSIQLINSPLHF. DNA for the CDR3: TGTGCCAGTAGTATCCAACTGATTAATTCACCCCTCCACTTT.

The rearrangement links TRBV18 to TRBJ2-1; D unresolved. Trimming pared 3 bases from V and 1 base from J, leaving 16 bases between. Germline lookup yields CDR1 KGHSH and CDR2 LQKENI. This CDR3 has 17 amino acids. The CDR3 nucleotides are TGTGCCAGCTCACCCCTTGGGGTCCACCTATCCTACAATGAGCAGTTCTTC. Its protein is CASSPLGVHLSYNEQFF.

This sequence joins TRBV19 and TRBJ2-2, with TRBD1 matching over 7 bases. J gave up 0 bases and V 7 bases, and 11 bases lay outside the gene matches. CDR3 length: 17 amino acids. Germline CDR1 and CDR2: LNHDA and SQIVND (reference sequence). Here the CDR3 DNA reads TGTGCCAGTACCGGCACAGGGGCGTTCGCGAACACCGGGGAGCTGTTTTTT. This translates into CASTGTGAFANTGELFF. Full variable domain (outside the CDR3, taken from reference TRBV19 and TRBJ2-2): DGGITQSPKYLFRKEGQNVTLSCEQNLNHDAMYWYRQDPGQGLRLIYYSQIVNDFQKGDIAEGYSVSREKKESFPLTVTSAQKNPTAFYLCASTGTGAFANTGELFFGEGSRLTVL.

The chain has TRBV5-4 and TRBJ1-4; 10 bases match TRBD1. Germline CDR1 and CDR2: SGHNT and YYREEE (reference sequence). V lost 1 base, J lost 11 bases, and 11 bases stayed unmatched. The CDR3 sequence is 16 residues long. The CDR3 DNA reads TGTGCCAGCAGCTTGTCCCCCGGGACAGGGGTAGGCAAACTGTTTTTT. Translation gives CASSLSPGTGVGKLFF.

J is TRBJ2-5 and V is TRBV7-3; D remains unclear. Germline V gene lookup returns CDR1 SGHTA and CDR2 FQGTGA. The CDR3 is 11 amino acids. With 3 bases removed from V and 1 base from J, the gap between germline ends came to 0 bases. The CDR3 loop is CASSFQETQYF. The CDR3 region has the DNA TGTGCCAGCAGCTTCCAAGAGACCCAGTACTTC. The whole variable domain, remainder taken from reference TRBV7-3 and TRBJ2-5, is GAGVSQTPSNKVTEKGKYVELRCDPISGHTALYWYRQSLGQGPEFLIYFQGTGAADDSGLPNDRFFAVRPEGSVSTLKIQRTERGDSAVYLCASSFQETQYFGPGTRLLVL.

The chain joins TRBV27 to TRBJ1-1; D is undetermined. Trimming took off 3 bases at V and 3 bases at J, with 14 bases between the two ends. This CDR3 has 15 amino acids. Germline CDR1 reads MNHEY; CDR2 reads SMNVEV (reference sequence). CDR3 in DNA: TGTGCCAGCAGTTTCCGCCAGCGGGTACACACTGAAGCTTTCTTT. It specifies CASSFRQRVHTEAFF.

The chain recombines TRBV5-1 with TRBJ1-6, with unresolved D. Germline V gene sequence: CDR1 SGHRS, CDR2 YFSETQ. Trimming left V 4 bases short and J 9 bases short, with 17 bases between. The CDR3 sequence is 15 residues long. The CDR3 loop reads CASSPDGRVVSPLHF. DNA for the CDR3: TGCGCCAGCAGCCCGGACGGTCGAGTAGTTTCACCCCTCCACTTT.

The chain carries TRBV5-1 and TRBJ2-1; 9 positions agree with TRBD2. From germline, CDR1 is SGHRS and CDR2 YFSETQ. Losses at the gene ends were 0 bases for V and 7 bases for J; bases not matched to a gene: 8. The CDR3 totals 16 residues. The CDR3 region is CASSLEVAGAGNEQFF. For the CDR3, the DNA is TGCGCCAGCAGCTTGGAGGTAGCGGGAGCGGGTAATGAGCAGTTCTTC.

The chain joins TRBV19 to TRBJ2-3, with D uncertain. Per germline, CDR1 LNHDA and CDR2 SQIVND (reference sequence). V lost 7 bases and J lost 0, with 11 bases in between. This CDR3 is built from 14 residues. CDR3 in DNA: TGTGCCAGTAAGGATGGCAGTAGCACAGATACGCAGTATTTT. Translated, it gives CASKDGSSTDTQYF.

The genes are TRBV28 and TRBJ2-1, with 9 bases identical to TRBD2. Per the germline V gene, CDR1 is MDHEN and CDR2 is SYDVKM. This CDR3 is built from 17 residues. Trimming cost V 8 bases and J 0 bases; bases outside gene matches: 11. CDR3 region: CASFSKSSGSSYNEQFF. The CDR3 nucleotides are TGTGCCAGCTTTTCCAAAAGTAGCGGGAGCTCCTACAATGAGCAGTTCTTC.

This chain uses TRBV7-9 with TRBJ2-5, with a weak D call TRBD2 (7 bases). This CDR3 region has 14 residues. Per germline, CDR1 SEHNR and CDR2 FQNEAQ (reference sequence). The germline V and J ends were trimmed by 2 bases and 5 bases, with 12 bases remaining between them. The CDR3 protein is CASSLIGGRETQYF. CDR3 bases: TGTGCCAGCAGCTTAATCGGGGGGCGGGAGACCCAGTACTTC. Using reference TRBV7-9 and TRBJ2-5 for the parts outside the CDR3, the full variable domain is DTGVSQNPRHKITKRGQNVTFRCDPISEHNRLYWYRQTLGQGPEFLTYFQNEAQLEKSRLLSDRFSAERPKGSFSTLEIQRTEQGDSAMYLCASSLIGGRETQYFGPGTRLLVL.

The table lists this clone with a count of one. J is TRBJ2-5 and V is TRBV5-4, with TRBD2 as a possible D gene (6 bases). CDR1 SGHNT and CDR2 YYREEE come from the germline V gene (reference sequence). The V and J ends lost 0 bases and 1 base respectively, with 13 bases between them. The CDR3 extends over 16 amino acids. The CDR3 loop reads CASSLEGRRGQETQYF. CDR3 sequence (DNA): TGTGCCAGCAGCTTGGAGGGTAGGCGGGGCCAAGAGACCCAGTACTTC.

This clone was detected only once. The chain carries TRBV6-5 and TRBJ2-5; 7 bases line up with TRBD2. There are 14 residues in the CDR3. The junction had 10 bases not matched to a gene; V was cut back by 7 bases and J by 5 bases. The germline V gene encodes CDR1 MNHEY and CDR2 SVGAGI. The CDR3 nucleotides read TGTGCCAGCACTTCCCTCGGGGGGTCTGAGACCCAGTACTTC. Translation: CASTSLGGSETQYF.

This sequence joins TRBV5-1 and TRBJ1-3, with a possible D match to TRBD1 (5 bases). The germline CDR1 and CDR2 sequences are SGHRS and YFSETQ. The CDR3 loop spans 16 amino acids. Trimming removed 4 bases at V and 0 bases at J, with 14 bases between. The CDR3 region has the DNA TGCGCCAGCAGCACAGGCTCTATTAGCTCTGGAAACACCATATATTTT. Protein: CASSTGSISSGNTIYF.

The V gene is TRBV19, the J gene TRBJ2-1; possible D gene TRBD2, 6 bases. Trimming took 3 bases from V and 4 from J, leaving 10 bases between them. The germline gives CDR1 LNHDA, CDR2 SQIVND (reference sequence). This CDR3 has 14 amino acids. CDR3 residues: CASSITSRYNEQFF. As DNA, the CDR3 is TGTGCCAGTAGTATCACTAGCAGGTACAATGAGCAGTTCTTC.

This clone appeared a single time. As DNA, the CDR3 is TGTGCCAGCAGCTTAGAAGGGACAGGGGTCACTGAAGCTTTCTTT. It codes for CASSLEGTGVTEAFF. This sequence joins TRBV7-2 and TRBJ1-1; 10 nucleotides agree with TRBD1. CDR1 is SGHTA and CDR2 is FQGNSA in the germline V gene. The CDR3 has 15 amino acids. J lost 4 bases, V lost 1 base, and 3 bases had no gene match.